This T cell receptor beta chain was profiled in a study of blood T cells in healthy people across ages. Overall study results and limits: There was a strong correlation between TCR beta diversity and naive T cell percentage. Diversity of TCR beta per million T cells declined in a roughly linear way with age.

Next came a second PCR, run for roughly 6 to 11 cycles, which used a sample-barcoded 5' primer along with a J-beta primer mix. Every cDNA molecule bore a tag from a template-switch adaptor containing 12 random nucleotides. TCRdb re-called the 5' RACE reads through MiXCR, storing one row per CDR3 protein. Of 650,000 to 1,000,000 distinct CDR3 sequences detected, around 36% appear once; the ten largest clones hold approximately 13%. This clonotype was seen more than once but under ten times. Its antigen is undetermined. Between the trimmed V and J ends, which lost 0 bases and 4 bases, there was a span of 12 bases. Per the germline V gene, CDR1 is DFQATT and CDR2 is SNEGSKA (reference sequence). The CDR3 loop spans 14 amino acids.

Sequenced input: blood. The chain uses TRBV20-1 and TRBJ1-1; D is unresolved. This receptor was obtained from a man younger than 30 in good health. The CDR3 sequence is CSARDVVGFTEAFF. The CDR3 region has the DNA TGCAGTGCTAGAGATGTCGTGGGTTTCACTGAAGCTTTCTTT.